Following are 17 T cell receptor beta chains from one sample sequenced in a study of identifying expanded T cells in peripheral blood. Only in-frame clones appear in the TCRdb table, and some are missing; sequencing was by immunoSEQ multiplex PCR. The sample holds around 94,000 clones, about 85% seen once. Sequenced sample: blood. The source of these receptors is a person aged 18 to 75 in good health.

The chain has TRBV6-1 and TRBJ2-5; the D is unclear. The CDR3 contains 14 residues. CDR1 MNHNS and CDR2 SASEGT come from the germline V gene. V was pared by 2 bases and J by 0 bases, with 7 bases between. The CDR3 here is CASSERPNQETQYF. The CDR3 region has the DNA TGTGCCAGCAGTGAAAGGCCCAACCAAGAGACCCAGTACTTC.

This clone was detected once. The rearrangement uses TRBV4-1 and TRBJ2-7; 8 positions agree with TRBD1. The CDR3 is 14 amino acids. The junction had 8 bases not matched to a gene; V was cut back by 3 bases and J by 7 bases. Germline V gene lookup returns CDR1 MGHRA and CDR2 YSYEKL. CDR3 in amino acids: CASSHGQGIEEQYF. The CDR3 DNA follows: TGCGCCAGCAGCCACGGACAGGGAATAGAGGAGCAGTACTTC.

This clone appeared a few times. This chain uses TRBV7-9 with TRBJ1-1; D might be TRBD1 (6 bases). The V end lost 4 bases, the J end lost 0 bases, and 12 bases lay between the germline ends. CDR3 length: 15 residues. The germline gives CDR1 SEHNR, CDR2 FQNEAQ (reference sequence). This CDR3 reads CASSSPDSLNTEAFF. The DNA of the CDR3 is TGTGCCAGCAGCTCGCCGGACAGCTTGAACACTGAAGCTTTCTTT.

The chain combines TRBV2 with TRBJ1-4; 10 bases match TRBD1. This CDR3 has 16 residues. J lost 7 bases, V lost 8 bases, and 13 bases had no gene match. The germline gives CDR1 SNHLY, CDR2 FYNNEI. The CDR3 bases are TGTGCCAGCCTCCGGGACAGGGGAGGAAAGATTGAAAAACTGTTTTTT. As protein: CASLRDRGGKIEKLFF.

CDR3 sequence: CASSLVPSGDTQYF. The CDR3 DNA reads TGTGCCAGCAGCTTAGTTCCTTCGGGCGATACGCAGTATTTT. This chain connects TRBV13 to TRBJ2-3; D is unresolved. Per the germline V gene, CDR1 is PRHDT and CDR2 is FYEKMQ (reference sequence). CDR3 length: 14 residues. Deletions cut 1 base from V and 6 bases from J, with 11 bases between.

The V call is TRBV25-1, the J call TRBJ2-2; D may be TRBD2 (7 bases). The germline V and J ends were trimmed by 5 bases and 4 bases, with 20 bases remaining between them. This CDR3 has 17 amino acids. Germline V gene data show CDR1 as MGHDK and CDR2 as SYGVNS. The CDR3 loop reads CASSKMGGQGRTGELFF. The CDR3 DNA reads as TGTGCCAGCAGTAAAATGGGGGGGCAGGGCCGCACCGGGGAGCTGTTTTTT.

The gene calls are TRBV5-1 and TRBJ2-3; TRBD2 matches at 8 bases. Trimming at V came to 2 bases and at J to 0 bases, leaving 2 bases not matched to a gene. The CDR3 totals 15 residues. Germline lookup yields CDR1 SGHRS and CDR2 YFSETQ. For the CDR3, the DNA is TGCGCCAGCAGCTTTGGCGGGGGGAGCACAGATACGCAGTATTTT. Translation gives CASSFGGGSTDTQYF.

This clone was observed a handful of times. The chain carries TRBV5-6 and TRBJ1-6; D is ambiguous. The CDR3 has 11 amino acids. Germline V lookup: CDR1 SGHDT, CDR2 YYEEEE. V was pared by 6 bases and J by 8 bases, with 6 bases between. Written as DNA, the CDR3 is TGTGCCAGCAATGGTGATTCACCCCTCCACTTT. Translating it yields CASNGDSPLHF.

The chain employs TRBV15 and TRBJ1-1; D is uncertain. CDR1 and CDR2 from the germline V gene are LNHNV and YYDKDF (reference sequence). The CDR3 has 14 residues. The V gene lost 0 bases and the J gene lost 6 bases, with 11 bases spanning the gap. CDR3 nucleotides: TGTGCCACCAGCAGAGATCAAGGGAAGGCTGAAGCTTTCTTT. It encodes CATSRDQGKAEAFF.

The chain employs TRBV10-3 and TRBJ1-1; a weak D match, TRBD1 (5 bases). The CDR3 covers 16 residues. Trimming took off 6 bases at V and 5 bases at J, with 22 bases between the two ends. Germline lookup yields CDR1 ENHRY and CDR2 SYGVKD. CDR3 amino acids: CAIRGTPGPRGTEAFF. The CDR3 DNA reads as TGTGCCATCAGAGGTACGCCAGGGCCTCGAGGGACTGAAGCTTTCTTT.

This chain joins TRBV4-3 and TRBJ2-5, with no clear D. Deletions cut 0 bases from V and 1 base from J, with 15 bases between. Per germline, CDR1 LGHNA and CDR2 YSLEER. The length of the CDR3 is 17 residues. The CDR3 bases are TGCGCCAGCAGCCAAGACCCCCCGTCGGGTCCCCAAGAGACCCAGTACTTC. Translating it yields CASSQDPPSGPQETQYF.

The chain recombines TRBV7-8 with TRBJ1-5, with unresolved D. The length of the CDR3 is 14 residues. Germline V lookup: CDR1 SGHVS, CDR2 FQNEAQ. V was shortened by 6 bases and J by 7 bases, with 16 bases between the two germline ends. The CDR3 DNA is TGTGCCAGCAGTATCGATAGAGCGAGCCAGCCCCAGCATTTT. Translation gives CASSIDRASQPQHF.

This rearrangement joins TRBV7-2 to TRBJ1-6, with 7 bases identical to TRBD1. The CDR3 contains 15 residues. Trimming took 1 base from V and 6 from J; bases not matched to a gene: 3. Germline loops: CDR1 SGHTA, CDR2 FQGNSA. CDR3 protein: CASSLEQGGNSPLHF. CDR3 bases: TGTGCCAGCAGCTTAGAGCAGGGGGGTAATTCACCCCTCCACTTT.

The chain couples TRBV29-1 to TRBJ2-1; 7 nucleotides agree with TRBD1. In germline, CDR1 is SQVTM, CDR2 ANQGSEA. The J segment lost 3 bases and the V segment lost 6 bases, leaving 8 bases of the junction unmatched. The CDR3 spans 14 residues. Written as DNA, the CDR3 is TGCAGCGTAGTACAGGGGAATAACTACAATGAGCAGTTCTTC. It is translated as CSVVQGNNYNEQFF.

The chain has TRBV29-1 and TRBJ1-2; possibly TRBD1 for D (5 bases). CDR1 and CDR2 from the germline V gene are SQVTM and ANQGSEA. The CDR3 runs 15 residues. V was shortened by 6 bases and J by 5 bases, with 22 bases between the two germline ends. CDR3 sequence (DNA): TGCAGCGTAGCACGCAGGGTTACCTTGGGGTATGGCTACACCTTC. It encodes CSVARRVTLGYGYTF.

The chain couples TRBV6-5 to TRBJ2-7, with D perhaps given as TRBD1 or TRBD2 (5 bases each). Trimming removed 0 bases from V and 5 bases from J, with 14 bases in between. CDR3 length: 15 residues. The germline V gene has CDR1 MNHEY and CDR2 SVGAGI. The CDR3 sequence: CASSYSDSPGDEQYF. The DNA for the CDR3 is TGTGCCAGCAGTTACTCTGACAGCCCCGGGGACGAGCAGTACTTC.

This rearrangement joins TRBV5-1 to TRBJ1-1; 8 nucleotides agree with TRBD1. The CDR3 runs to 14 residues. Germline CDR1 is SGHRS and CDR2 is YFSETQ. Losses at the gene ends were 6 bases for V and 1 base for J; bases not matched to a gene: 5. The CDR3 reads CASNLQGENTEAFF. The CDR3 bases are TGCGCCAGCAACTTACAGGGGGAGAACACTGAAGCTTTCTTT.